The 14 T cell receptor beta chains given below trace back to one sample, sequenced in a study of shared clonotypes between healthy human individuals. Terminally differentiated effector memory CD45RA+ cells were excluded by CCR7 positive selection of CD45RO-negative cells. Sequencing was performed with immunoSEQ multiplex PCR; in TCRdb, only in-frame clones are kept and a portion is missing. The data contain approximately 2,200,000 clones, just over 90% of them singletons. Sequencing was performed on naive CD8+ T cells from PBMCs. These receptors all stem from a man aged 18 to 30 in good health. Some clones in this sample may be carry-over from other donors' samples.

The V call is TRBV5-5, the J call TRBJ2-7; possible D gene TRBD1, 6 bases. With 4 bases removed from V and 3 bases from J, the gap between germline ends came to 14 bases. Germline V CDR1 and CDR2: SGHKS, YYEKEE (reference sequence). The CDR3 is 14 amino acids. In DNA form, the CDR3 reads TGTGCCAGCAGCGCACGGACAGCGAACTACGAGCAGTACTTC. This codes for CASSARTANYEQYF. Using reference TRBV5-5 and TRBJ2-7 for the parts outside the CDR3, the full variable domain is DAGVTQSPTHLIKTRGQQVTLRCSPISGHKSVSWYQQVLGQGPQFIFQYYEKEERGRGNFPDRFSARQFPNYSSELNVNALLLGDSALYLCASSARTANYEQYFGPGTRLTVT.

The sample holds one count of this clone. The V gene is TRBV7-9, the J gene TRBJ2-1; possible D gene TRBD2, 5 bases. The CDR3 is made up of 14 amino acids. The germline gives CDR1 SEHNR, CDR2 FQNEAQ (reference sequence). V was shortened by 1 base and J by 15 bases, with 19 bases between the two germline ends. The CDR3 DNA reads TGTGCCAGCAGCTTAGGAATCGGGGTCCCTAGTATGTTCTTC. Translation: CASSLGIGVPSMFF.

The genes are TRBV7-8 and TRBJ2-2, with D unresolved. V was pared by 0 bases and J by 8 bases, with 19 bases between. The CDR3 loop spans 17 amino acids. Germline V gene lookup returns CDR1 SGHVS and CDR2 FQNEAQ. For the CDR3, the DNA is TGTGCCAGCAGCTTAGCGAAATCCTTGGTTGTGTTGGGGGAGCTGTTTTTT. This sequence encodes CASSLAKSLVVLGELFF.

CDR3 in amino acids: CASSPGTKRDTQYF. DNA of the CDR3: TGTGCCAGCAGTCCGGGGACTAAAAGAGATACGCAGTATTTT. The chain joins TRBV28 to TRBJ2-3; 7 nucleotides match TRBD2. CDR3 length equals 14 residues. V shed 5 bases, J shed 5 bases, and the junction held 7 bases outside the gene matches. CDR1 MDHEN and CDR2 SYDVKM come from the germline V gene.

This rearrangement joins TRBV9 to TRBJ1-2, with TRBD1 matching over 8 bases. The CDR3 is made up of 16 amino acids. CDR1 is SGDLS, CDR2 YYNGEE, per germline. V lost 4 bases to trimming and J lost 4 bases; unmatched junction nucleotides: 12. The CDR3 reads CASSSERTGSPYGYTF. In DNA, the CDR3 is TGTGCCAGCAGCTCAGAGAGGACAGGGTCTCCCTATGGCTACACCTTC.

V is TRBV28 and J is TRBJ2-7; 7 nucleotides agree with TRBD1. CDR3 length: 16 residues. V dropped 5 bases and J dropped 0; count of bases not matched to a gene: 10. From germline, CDR1 is MDHEN and CDR2 SYDVKM. CDR3 sequence: CASSTRTGTSSYEQYF. CDR3 nucleotide sequence: TGTGCCAGCAGTACCCGGACAGGTACGAGCTCCTACGAGCAGTACTTC.

The table lists this clone with a few counts. The rearrangement links TRBV19 to TRBJ2-7; a weak D match, TRBD2 (5 bases). Trimming pared 6 bases from V and 3 bases from J, leaving 15 bases between. Germline lookup yields CDR1 LNHDA and CDR2 SQIVND (reference sequence). This CDR3 comprises 14 residues. CDR3 region: CASSQTGSYYEQYF. CDR3 DNA sequence: TGTGCCAGTAGCCAGACGGGGTCATACTACGAGCAGTACTTC.

The V and J genes are TRBV28 and TRBJ2-3; D call uncertain. Germline loops: CDR1 MDHEN, CDR2 SYDVKM. V was clipped by 7 bases and J by 4 bases, with 9 bases between them. The CDR3 loop spans 12 amino acids. CDR3 nucleotide sequence: TGTGCCAGCAATCGTCCTCCAGATACGCAGTATTTT. The encoded protein is CASNRPPDTQYF. Supplemented by reference TRBV28 and TRBJ2-3, the full variable domain reads DVKVTQSSRYLVKRTGEKVFLECVQDMDHENMFWYRQDPGLGLRLIYFSYDVKMKEKGDIPEGYSVSREKKERFSLILESASTNQTSMYLCASNRPPDTQYFGPGTRLTVL.

The rearrangement links TRBV9 to TRBJ1-1, with D possibly TRBD1 on 6 matching bases. Germline V gene data show CDR1 as SGDLS and CDR2 as YYNGEE. This CDR3 is 14 amino acids long. Trimming cost V 0 bases and J 2 bases, with 8 bases left between them. The CDR3 region has the DNA TGTGCCAGCAGCGTAGGGACAGATAACACTGAAGCTTTCTTT. Its protein is CASSVGTDNTEAFF.

V and J are TRBV28 and TRBJ2-7; 8 nucleotides agree with TRBD1. CDR1 is MDHEN and CDR2 is SYDVKM in the germline V gene. This CDR3 has 15 amino acids. J gave up 0 bases and V 4 bases, and 5 bases lay outside the gene matches. CDR3 sequence (DNA): TGTGCCAGCAGTTCGGACAGGGAAATCTCCTACGAGCAGTACTTC. This gives the protein CASSSDREISYEQYF.

The rearrangement joins TRBV9 to TRBJ1-3; TRBD1 matches at 8 bases. CDR3 size: 12 residues. Germline V gene data show CDR1 as SGDLS and CDR2 as YYNGEE. The V segment lost 4 bases and the J segment 11 bases; nucleotides outside the gene matches: 5. In DNA, the CDR3 is TGTGCCAGCAGCCCACCGGGACAGGCCATATATTTT. Its protein is CASSPPGQAIYF.

V is TRBV19 and J is TRBJ2-1; 9 nucleotides align to TRBD2. This CDR3 has 19 amino acids. The J segment lost 2 bases and the V segment lost 3 bases, leaving 14 bases of the junction unmatched. Germline CDR1 is LNHDA and CDR2 is SQIVND (reference sequence). The CDR3 protein is CASSIASRAGGVPYNEQFF. CDR3 nucleotide sequence: TGTGCCAGTAGTATTGCTAGTAGGGCGGGAGGGGTACCCTACAATGAGCAGTTCTTC.

The genes are TRBV6-5 and TRBJ2-3, with 8 bases fitting TRBD2. The junction had 6 bases not matched to a gene; V was cut back by 6 bases and J by 4 bases. Germline-derived CDR1 and CDR2 are MNHEY and SVGAGI. This CDR3 is built from 14 residues. The CDR3 region has the DNA TGTGCCAGCAGCCCCGGGACTAGTGCAGATACGCAGTATTTT. Its translation: CASSPGTSADTQYF.

The chain couples TRBV10-1 to TRBJ2-3; 11 nucleotides align to TRBD2. V shed 0 bases, J shed 3 bases, and the junction held 2 bases outside the gene matches. This CDR3 has 16 amino acids. Germline lookup yields CDR1 WNHNN and CDR2 SYGVQD (reference sequence). The CDR3 region has the DNA TGCGCCAGCAGTGAGTCGTTAGCGGGAGGGACAGATACGCAGTATTTT. Protein product: CASSESLAGGTDTQYF.